This entry is about one TCR beta chain. It lacks a known antigen. No per-base quality is available; no much larger clone lies one base away. The study evaluated CTLA-4 blockade (ipilimumab) given together with focal radiation therapy in patients who had chemo-refractory metastatic non-small-cell lung cancer. CDR1 and CDR2, looked up from the germline V gene (reference sequence), are SEHNR and FQNEAQ. V and J are trimmed by 4 bases and 6 bases, and the gene matches miss 14 bases of the junction. The CDR3 sequence holds 16 residues, the cysteine and phenylalanine included. Kept here is only the CDR3 DNA, which spans 48 bases and is read in frame from base 1. The data stem from a study of radiotherapy plus CTLA-4 blockade in lung cancer (dated by TCRdb to 2016 to 2019). Turning to the overall study: Objective responses occurred in around 19% of enrolled patients, and just over 30% achieved disease control.

Libraries were prepared through the immunoSEQ multiplex PCR assay. The table was pulled from immuneACCESS by TCRdb, which kept in-frame rearrangements only. Such tables lose some clones; where checked, under half of the loss comes from unresolved V genes, and the rest has no known cause. The sample table contains about 41,000 clones; only one count was recorded for around 76% of them. In total, the top ten clones hold 8.3% of the sample. Results and caveats for the whole study, not just this receptor: After treatment with radiotherapy and ipilimumab, TCR clones that originated in tumors expanded in peripheral blood. The strongest predictors of response, as reported, were early dynamic changes in blood T cell clones along with a rise in serum interferon-beta after radiation.

The material sequenced was peripheral blood, taken from a patient treated with radiotherapy plus ipilimumab. This chain joins TRBV7-9 to TRBJ1-2, with TRBD1 identical over 7 junction bases. The TCR was taken from a human donor with non-small cell lung cancer who had stable disease on radiotherapy plus ipilimumab. The sequenced DNA is TGTGCCAGCAGCTCCTCCACTCAAGACAGGGTAAATGGCTACACCTTC. Its translation reads: CASSSSTQDRVNGYTF.